The present entry profiles one TCR beta chain with its context. Its matching antigen is unknown. Trimming cost V 2 bases and J 6 bases; bases outside gene matches: 7. The CDR3 extends over 15 amino acids. The germline gives CDR1 MNHEY, CDR2 SMNVEV (reference sequence). CD45RO negativity and positive selection for CCR7 defined naive CD8 cells, a population that excluded terminally differentiated effector memory CD45RA+ cells. Here immunoSEQ multiplex PCR was the method, and the copy in TCRdb shows in-frame clones only, minus some. There are millions of clones in the sample; approximately 94% occur only once, and 1.5% to 2% lies in the top ten. The sample is drawn from a study of shared clonotypes between healthy human individuals. Across the whole study: Donors consisted of a couple of women and three men between 18 and 49.

General study results and limits: A small donor pool kept down the genetic and exposure-history diversity that was represented.

The TCR comes from a man younger than 30 in good health. Some clones in this sample may be carry-over from other donors' samples. This chain uses TRBV27 with TRBJ1-1, with 9 bases aligning to TRBD1. Sequenced material: naive CD8+ T cells from PBMCs. This chain's CDR3 is CASSLQGQGWSEAFF. The CDR3 DNA reads as TGTGCCAGCAGTTTACAGGGACAGGGATGGTCTGAAGCTTTCTTT.